Shown below are 4 T cell receptor beta chains from a single sample sequenced in a study of control samples from healthy donors and cancer patients. The table came from immunoSEQ multiplex PCR; TCRdb's copy has only in-frame clones and leaves some out. The profile shows roughly 130,000 clones, around 93% of them singletons. Sequenced material: blood. Receptors originate from a man aged 18 to 29 in good health.

On this clone: At one end the junction does not follow the germline gene, possibly because of a read error. This chain uses TRBV11-2 with TRBJ2-7; maybe TRBD2 (5 bases). The CDR3 spans 15 residues. In germline, CDR1 is SGHAT, CDR2 FQNNGV. CDR3 amino acids: CAGSLGEGLSYEQYF. CDR3 nucleotide sequence: TGTGCCGGCAGCTTAGGAGAGGGCCTCTCCTACGAGCAGTACTTC.

V is TRBV27 and J is TRBJ1-4; D gene unclear. Per germline, CDR1 MNHEY and CDR2 SMNVEV (reference sequence). The CDR3 consists of 14 residues. Between the trimmed V and J ends, which lost 1 base and 10 bases, there was a span of 13 bases. Written as DNA, the CDR3 is TGTGCCAGCAGTTTATTGGCGGCCCCCGGAAAACTGTTTTTT. Its translation: CASSLLAAPGKLFF.

The chain employs TRBV18 and TRBJ1-2; 8 bases map to TRBD1. The CDR3 sequence is 16 residues long. The J segment lost 1 base and the V segment lost 4 bases, leaving 8 bases of the junction unmatched. Germline V gene lookup returns CDR1 KGHSH and CDR2 LQKENI. The DNA of the CDR3 is TGTGCCAGCTCACTCTTCGGCAGGGGGCGTAACTATGGCTACACCTTC. Translating gives CASSLFGRGRNYGYTF.

The gene calls are TRBV15 and TRBJ2-2, with 12 nucleotides matching TRBD1. Germline loops: CDR1 LNHNV, CDR2 YYDKDF (reference sequence). V trimming: 2 bases; J trimming: 5 bases; junction bases outside the gene matches: 3. This CDR3 is built from 16 residues. CDR3 loop: CATSRPGQGATGELFF. The CDR3 DNA sequence: TGTGCCACCAGCAGACCGGGACAGGGGGCAACCGGGGAGCTGTTTTTT. The full variable domain, with the rest looked up from reference TRBV15 and TRBJ2-2, is DAMVIQNPRYQVTQFGKPVTLSCSQTLNHNVMYWYQQKSSQAPKLLFHYYDKDFNNEADTPDNFQSRRPNTSFCFLDIRSPGLGDTAMYLCATSRPGQGATGELFFGEGSRLTVL.